This TCR beta chain originates from a study of yellow fever vaccine responses in identical twins. The trim removed 3 bases at V and 3 bases at J, leaving 7 bases unmatched. The CDR3 is made up of 15 amino acids. Germline lookup yields CDR1 MGHRA and CDR2 YSYEKL. A single record per CDR3 protein comes from TCRdb applying MiXCR to the RT-PCR reads. The sample consists of 15,000 to 20,000 distinct CDR3 sequences, approximately 70% of them appearing once. Sequenced here: T cells from blood (PBMCs), unsorted or a sorted subset (not recorded which), sampled before or after yellow fever vaccination (not recorded which). The receptor comes from a young woman who received the yellow fever vaccine. The rearrangement uses TRBV4-1 and TRBJ2-5; 7 bases are a match to TRBD1. The CDR3 nucleotides are TGCGCCAGCAGCCATGGCGACAGGGACGAAGAGACCCAGTACTTC. As protein: CASSHGDRDEETQYF.